Below, one T cell receptor (beta chain) is given with its context. Its antigen is as yet unknown. TCRdb's copy holds only in-frame clones and misses some; the assay was immunoSEQ multiplex PCR. This table holds about 15,000 clones, approximately 87% found once. This record comes from a study of T cells and Merkel cell carcinoma outcomes. Study-wide findings and caveats: Merkel cell carcinoma outcomes were reportedly predicted by repertoire and T-cell density.

Germline V gene data show CDR1 as LNHNV and CDR2 as YYDKDF (reference sequence). This CDR3 comprises 14 residues. V dropped 0 bases and J dropped 6 bases, with 9 bases sitting between them. The gene calls are TRBV15 and TRBJ2-1, with D perhaps TRBD1 (6 bases). The sample was tumor tissue from Merkel cell carcinoma. This TCR was sampled from a human donor with Merkel cell carcinoma. Here the CDR3 reads CATSRDRGGNEQFF. The CDR3 coding sequence is TGTGCCACCAGCAGAGACAGGGGTGGCAATGAGCAGTTCTTC.